The sample holds many counts of the clone carrying this T cell receptor beta chain. The antigen remains undetermined. Time point indicated: persistent/refractory GD, antithyroid drugs over 5 years with positive TRAb. Isolated PBMC RNA provided the starting material for the TCR library. These data come from a study of regulatory T cells in long-lasting Graves disease. Study results and caveats: New patients shared fewer public clonotypes (over 900) than persistent patients did (roughly 2,500).

Library construction for TCR beta used iRepertoire HTBI primers and Arm-PCR of CDR3 regions. TCRdb redid the calling of the multiplex PCR reads with MiXCR, one entry per CDR3 protein. Of 400,000 to 500,000 distinct CDR3 sequences listed, about 21% are singletons. Germline-derived CDR1 and CDR2 are LGHDT and YNNKEL (reference sequence). The CDR3 covers 15 residues. V lost 3 bases and J 8 bases, leaving 16 bases between the germline ends. Specimen: peripheral blood mononuclear cells (PBMCs), collected when the disease was refractory, from a patient treated with antithyroid drugs. The rearrangement links TRBV3-1 to TRBJ1-4; no clear D. The origin of this receptor is a female donor with Graves disease. CDR3 protein: CASSQFLSGGEKLFF. CDR3 bases: TGTGCCAGCAGCCAGTTTCTGTCAGGAGGGGAAAAACTGTTTTTT.